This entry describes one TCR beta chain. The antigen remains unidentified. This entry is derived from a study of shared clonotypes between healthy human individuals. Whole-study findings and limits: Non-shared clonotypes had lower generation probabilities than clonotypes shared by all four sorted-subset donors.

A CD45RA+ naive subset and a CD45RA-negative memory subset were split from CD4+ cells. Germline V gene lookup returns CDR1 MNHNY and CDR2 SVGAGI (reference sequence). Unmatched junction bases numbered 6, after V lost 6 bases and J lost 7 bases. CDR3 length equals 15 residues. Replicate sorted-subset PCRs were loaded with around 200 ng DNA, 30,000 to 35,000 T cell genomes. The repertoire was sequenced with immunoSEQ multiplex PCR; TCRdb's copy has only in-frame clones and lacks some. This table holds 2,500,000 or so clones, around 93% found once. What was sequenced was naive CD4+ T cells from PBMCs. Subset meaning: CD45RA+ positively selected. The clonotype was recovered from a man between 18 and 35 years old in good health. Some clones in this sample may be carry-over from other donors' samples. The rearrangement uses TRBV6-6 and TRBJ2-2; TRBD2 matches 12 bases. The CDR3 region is CASRSGLAGLGELFF. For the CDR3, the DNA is TGTGCCAGCAGATCCGGACTAGCGGGGCTCGGGGAGCTGTTTTTT.